Listed here are 7 T cell receptor beta chains from one sample, sequenced in a study of T cell repertoires in cytomegalovirus infection. TCRdb fed the reads into MiXCR, producing one record per CDR3 protein. Of about 770,000 distinct CDR3 sequences listed, about 27% are singletons. No antigens are known for them. The starting material was cultured CD8+ T cells from PBMCs, obtained from culture after CMV antigen stimulation. The receptors were sampled from a human donor in good health (CMV status not recorded). Some clones in this sample may be carry-over from other donors' samples.

The table lists this clonotype with a few counts. The rearrangement joins TRBV7-9 to TRBJ2-1; the D is unclear. The germline CDR1 and CDR2 sequences are SEHNR and FQNEAQ (reference sequence). Trimming removed 5 bases at V and 9 bases at J, with 11 bases between. The CDR3 extends over 12 amino acids. This CDR3 reads CASSGVDGEQFF. In DNA, the CDR3 is TGTGCCAGCAGCGGGGTCGACGGTGAGCAGTTCTTC.

The V gene is TRBV2, the J gene TRBJ1-3, with D hard to call. Trimming stripped 8 bases from V and 1 base from J, with 6 bases between. Germline V gives CDR1 SNHLY, CDR2 FYNNEI. This CDR3 is built from 12 residues. The CDR3: CASLPSGNTIYF. Here the CDR3 DNA reads TGTGCCAGCTTGCCGTCTGGAAACACCATATATTTT.

This clonotype has just a few counts. This chain uses TRBV7-6 with TRBJ2-7; perhaps TRBD2 as D (5 bases). Germline CDR1 and CDR2: SGHVS and FNYEAQ. Trimming cost V 3 bases and J 3 bases, with 15 bases left between them. The CDR3 spans 15 residues. The CDR3 loop is CASSFYRDTYYEQYV. In DNA form, the CDR3 reads TGTGCCAGCAGCTTCTACCGGGATACCTACTACGAGCAGTACGTC.

The chain recombines TRBV6-5 with TRBJ2-6, with 9 nucleotides matching TRBD1. V trimming: 10 bases; J trimming: 0 bases; junction bases outside the gene matches: 13. This CDR3 comprises 18 residues. Germline V lookup: CDR1 MNHEY, CDR2 SVGAGI. The CDR3 sequence is CATVTGGPFISGANVLTF. The CDR3 DNA reads as TGTGCCACCGTGACAGGGGGACCCTTTATCTCTGGGGCCAACGTCCTGACTTTC.

This clonotype was recorded many times. The chain's CDR3 is CASSLGEFSNQPQHF. DNA for the CDR3: TGTGCCAGCAGCTTAGGTGAATTCAGCAATCAGCCCCAGCATTTT. The rearrangement links TRBV7-9 to TRBJ1-5; D not resolved. Germline V gene data show CDR1 as SEHNR and CDR2 as FQNEAQ (reference sequence). Trimming cost V 1 base and J 1 base, with 8 bases left between them. The CDR3 covers 15 residues.

The gene calls are TRBV7-6 and TRBJ1-3; D ambiguous. This CDR3 spans 13 amino acids. V lost 7 bases to trimming and J lost 0 bases, with 7 bases between them. Germline-derived CDR1 and CDR2 are SGHVS and FNYEAQ. CDR3: CASTDRSGNTIYF. The DNA of the CDR3 is TGTGCCAGCACCGACCGCTCTGGAAACACCATATATTTT.

V is TRBV6-2 or TRBV6-3 and J is TRBJ1-1, with unresolved D. CDR3 length: 14 amino acids. In germline, CDR1 is MNHEY, CDR2 SVGEGT. Trimming left V 4 bases short and J 2 bases short, with 11 bases between. CDR3 sequence (DNA): TGTGCCAGCAGTTCGAGCGGACCTAACACTGAAGCTTTCTTT. As protein: CASSSSGPNTEAFF.